Each of the 9 T cell receptor beta chains below was sequenced from the same sample in a study of OX40 agonist ivuxolimab in advanced cancers. Sequencing was performed with immunoSEQ multiplex PCR; in TCRdb, only in-frame clones are kept and a portion is missing. The profile shows 100,000 to 150,000 clones, about 90% of them singletons. Specimen: CD4+ or CD8+ T cells sorted from blood, collected in a trial of the OX40 agonist ivuxolimab. The receptors derive from an adult with an advanced solid tumor such as melanoma, head and neck, liver or kidney cancer.

The genes are TRBV28 and TRBJ1-1, with D perhaps matching TRBD1 (5 bases). The CDR3 is made up of 14 amino acids. Germline CDR1 and CDR2: MDHEN and SYDVKM. V shed 4 bases and J shed 4 bases, with 13 bases lying between them. CDR3: CASSSGQGFTEAFF. CDR3 coding DNA: TGTGCCAGCAGTTCGGGGCAGGGCTTCACTGAAGCTTTCTTT. The full variable domain, in which reference TRBV28 and TRBJ1-1 provide the parts outside the CDR3, is DVKVTQSSRYLVKRTGEKVFLECVQDMDHENMFWYRQDPGLGLRLIYFSYDVKMKEKGDIPEGYSVSREKKERFSLILESASTNQTSMYLCASSSGQGFTEAFFGQGTRLTVV.

This chain uses TRBV7-9 with TRBJ2-3, with 12 bases aligning to TRBD2. Germline lookup yields CDR1 SEHNR and CDR2 FQNEAQ (reference sequence). Trimming cost V 6 bases and J 4 bases; bases outside gene matches: 14. This CDR3 is built from 18 residues. This CDR3 is CASSQGLAGGPSADTQYF. In DNA form, the CDR3 reads TGTGCCAGCAGTCAAGGGCTAGCGGGAGGGCCCTCGGCAGATACGCAGTATTTT.

The V gene is TRBV10-3, the J gene TRBJ2-1; 11 bases match TRBD2. V lost 11 bases, J lost 6 bases, and 9 bases stayed unmatched. This CDR3 is 14 amino acids long. Germline CDR1 ENHRY, CDR2 SYGVKD. The CDR3 is CASNSGRAVNEQFF. CDR3 DNA sequence: TGTGCCTCCAATAGCGGGAGGGCCGTCAATGAGCAGTTCTTC.

J is TRBJ2-7 and V is TRBV27; TRBD2 aligns across 9 bases. The V segment lost 3 bases and the J segment 4 bases; nucleotides outside the gene matches: 10. This CDR3 region has 16 residues. Germline V lookup: CDR1 MNHEY, CDR2 SMNVEV (reference sequence). For the CDR3, the DNA is TGTGCCAGCAGTTTTATGGGCGGGAGGGATTCATACGAGCAGTACTTC. Its translation is CASSFMGGRDSYEQYF.

The V call is TRBV27, the J call TRBJ2-7; 11 bases fit TRBD1. The CDR3 sequence is 17 residues long. V trimming: 1 base; J trimming: 3 bases; junction bases outside the gene matches: 8. The germline V gene encodes CDR1 MNHEY and CDR2 SMNVEV (reference sequence). The DNA for the CDR3 is TGTGCCAGCAGTTTATTAGTGGGACAGGGGGTTTACTACGAGCAGTACTTC. Encoded protein: CASSLLVGQGVYYEQYF.

The V and J genes are TRBV7-2 and TRBJ2-1, with 8 nucleotides matching TRBD2. The ends lost 5 bases at V and 4 bases at J; junction bases unmatched: 10. The CDR3 has 16 residues. The germline V gene encodes CDR1 SGHTA and CDR2 FQGNSA. CDR3 region: CASSEQLADDYNEQFF. The CDR3 region has the DNA TGTGCCAGCAGCGAGCAACTAGCGGATGATTACAATGAGCAGTTCTTC. Complete variable domain (other parts from reference TRBV7-2 and TRBJ2-1): GAGVSQSPSNKVTEKGKDVELRCDPISGHTALYWYRQSLGQGLEFLIYFQGNSAPDKSGLPSDRFSAERTGGSVSTLTIQRTQQEDSAVYLCASSEQLADDYNEQFFGPGTRLTVL.

The chain carries TRBV27 and TRBJ1-3, with unresolved D. The CDR3 has 15 residues. Trimming shortened V by 6 bases and J by 2 bases, and 14 bases separated the two germline ends. Per the germline V gene, CDR1 is MNHEY and CDR2 is SMNVEV (reference sequence). The CDR3 DNA follows: TGTGCCAGCAGCCTCTACCTGGGAACTGGAAACACCATATATTTT. Translating it yields CASSLYLGTGNTIYF.

This CDR3 is CASRPDRDSGANVLTF. In DNA, the CDR3 is TGTGCCAGCAGACCGGACAGGGATTCTGGGGCCAACGTCCTGACTTTC. This chain uses TRBV14 with TRBJ2-6; 8 nucleotides match TRBD1. The CDR3 has 16 residues. Trimming took 6 bases from V and 1 from J; bases not matched to a gene: 5. Per germline, CDR1 SGHDN and CDR2 FVKESK.

The genes are TRBV6-5 and TRBJ2-1, with D possibly being TRBD1 or TRBD2 (5 bases each). Germline CDR1 reads MNHEY; CDR2 reads SVGAGI. Trimming stripped 7 bases from V and 5 bases from J, with 12 bases between. CDR3 length: 13 residues. In DNA form, the CDR3 reads TGTGCCAGCATCGGGACGTGGGACAATGAGCAGTTCTTC. Protein sequence: CASIGTWDNEQFF.